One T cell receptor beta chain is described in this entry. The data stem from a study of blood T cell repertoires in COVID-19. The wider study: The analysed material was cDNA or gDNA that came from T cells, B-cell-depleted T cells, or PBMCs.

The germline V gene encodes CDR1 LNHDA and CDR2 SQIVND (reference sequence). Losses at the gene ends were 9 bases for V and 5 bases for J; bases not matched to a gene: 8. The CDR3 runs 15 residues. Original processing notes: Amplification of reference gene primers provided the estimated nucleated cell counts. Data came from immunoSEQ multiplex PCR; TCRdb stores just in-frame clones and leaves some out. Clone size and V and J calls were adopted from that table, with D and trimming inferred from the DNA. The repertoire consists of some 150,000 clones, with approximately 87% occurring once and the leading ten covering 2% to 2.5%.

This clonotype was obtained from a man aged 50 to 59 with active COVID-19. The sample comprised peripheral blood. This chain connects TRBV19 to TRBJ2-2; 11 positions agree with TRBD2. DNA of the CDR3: TGTGCCAGCCGTAGCGGGGGGGCGAGAACCGGGGAGCTGTTTTTT. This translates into CASRSGGARTGELFF. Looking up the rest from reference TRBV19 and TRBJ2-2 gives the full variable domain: DGGITQSPKYLFRKEGQNVTLSCEQNLNHDAMYWYRQDPGQGLRLIYYSQIVNDFQKGDIAEGYSVSREKKESFPLTVTSAQKNPTAFYLCASRSGGARTGELFFGEGSRLTVL.